This TCR beta chain was obtained from a study of shared clonotypes between healthy human individuals. CDR1 and CDR2 from the germline V gene are SGHDT and YYEEEE. This CDR3 spans 16 amino acids. Trimming took 4 bases from V and 3 from J; bases not matched to a gene: 6. Deep level was the assay's run setting. Generated by immunoSEQ multiplex PCR, the TCRdb table keeps only in-frame clones and is missing some. The sample lists 2 million to 2.5 million clones, 80% to 95% occurring once. This TCR came from a man between 18 and 29 years old in good health. Some clones in this sample may be carry-over from other donors' samples. The chain links TRBV5-6 to TRBJ2-3; 12 bases line up with TRBD2. Sequencing used naive CD4+ T cells from PBMCs. Subset meaning: CD45RA+ positively selected. CDR3 in amino acids: CASSLRLAGVTDTQYF. The DNA for the CDR3 is TGTGCCAGCAGCCTCAGACTAGCGGGAGTTACAGATACGCAGTATTTT.